Listed here are 19 T cell receptor beta chains from one sample, sequenced in a study of blood T cell repertoires in COVID-19. The repertoire was sequenced with immunoSEQ multiplex PCR; TCRdb's copy has only in-frame clones and lacks some. The table shows about 84,000 clones, with about 70% occurring only once. The sample comprised peripheral blood. These receptor sequences come from a man in his fifties or sixties with active or convalescent COVID-19.

V usage is TRBV18 and J usage is TRBJ2-5; 8 bases line up with TRBD2. The CDR3 has 17 residues. Losses at the gene ends were 6 bases for V and 3 bases for J; bases not matched to a gene: 15. The germline V gene encodes CDR1 KGHSH and CDR2 LQKENI. The CDR3 sequence: CASSRVMAAGEEETQYF. The CDR3 nucleotides read TGTGCCAGCTCCCGGGTTATGGCAGCGGGGGAGGAAGAGACCCAGTACTTC.

Here the CDR3 reads CASSPQGAEAFF. The CDR3 DNA reads TGTGCCAGCAGTCCCCAGGGGGCTGAAGCTTTCTTT. The rearrangement links TRBV5-4 to TRBJ1-1; 7 bases are a match to TRBD1. The CDR3 sequence is 12 residues long. The V gene's germline CDR1 is SGHNT and CDR2 YYREEE (reference sequence). V was pared by 5 bases and J by 6 bases, with 4 bases of the junction left unmatched.

The chain couples TRBV30 to TRBJ1-3, with D maybe TRBD1 (6 bases). Germline CDR1 GTSNPN, CDR2 SVGIG (reference sequence). The CDR3 spans 15 residues. V dropped 4 bases and J dropped 0 bases, with 13 bases sitting between them. Here the CDR3 DNA reads TGTGCCTGGATAAGACAGGAGAGCTCTGGAAACACCATATATTTT. Encoded protein: CAWIRQESSGNTIYF.

This chain links TRBV9 with TRBJ1-2, with 7 nucleotides matching TRBD1. The CDR3 length is 15 residues. V trimming: 2 bases; J trimming: 7 bases; junction bases outside the gene matches: 11. CDR1 is SGDLS, CDR2 YYNGEE, per germline. The DNA for the CDR3 is TGTGCCAGCAGCGTCTCAAGACAGGGAGGTTTTGGCTACACCTTC. This codes for CASSVSRQGGFGYTF.

In its sample, this clone was seen once. This chain links TRBV7-2 with TRBJ2-3; 12 nucleotides line up with TRBD1. Germline V gene data show CDR1 as SGHTA and CDR2 as FQGNSA. V lost 1 base and J lost 4; bases outside the gene matches: 3. The CDR3 consists of 16 residues. This CDR3 reads CASSLEGQGASDTQYF. Here the CDR3 DNA reads TGTGCCAGCAGCTTAGAGGGACAGGGGGCCTCAGATACGCAGTATTTT.

On this clone itself: Other DNA sequences from this sample encode an identical CDR3 as well. This chain joins TRBV5-1 and TRBJ2-1; a weak D match, TRBD1 (5 bases). The CDR3 has 18 amino acids. Trimming removed 0 bases at V and 0 bases at J, with 16 bases between. CDR1 and CDR2 (germline): SGHRS, YFSETQ. DNA of the CDR3: TGCGCCAGCAGCTTGGAACCGCAGGGATCCAACTCCTACAATGAGCAGTTCTTC. It codes for CASSLEPQGSNSYNEQFF.

The chain has TRBV27 and TRBJ2-3; 9 positions match TRBD1. The junction had 8 bases not matched to a gene; V was cut back by 7 bases and J by 6 bases. Germline CDR1 and CDR2: MNHEY and SMNVEV (reference sequence). CDR3 length equals 14 residues. CDR3 amino acids: CASTHRGLRDTQYF. Here the CDR3 DNA reads TGTGCCAGCACTCACAGGGGGCTAAGGGATACGCAGTATTTT.

V gene TRBV28 combines with J gene TRBJ1-4; tentative D call: TRBD1 (5 bases). The CDR3 is 15 amino acids. The ends were cut back, 2 bases at V and 8 bases at J, with 15 bases in the middle. Per the germline V gene, CDR1 is MDHEN and CDR2 is SYDVKM. This CDR3 reads CASSLRPARGEKLFF. CDR3 nucleotide sequence: TGTGCCAGCAGTTTAAGACCCGCCCGGGGGGAAAAACTGTTTTTT.

The V call is TRBV9, the J call TRBJ1-2; 7 nucleotides match TRBD1. From germline, CDR1 is SGDLS and CDR2 YYNGEE. The CDR3 totals 15 residues. J lost 8 bases, V lost 4 bases, and 14 bases had no gene match. In DNA form, the CDR3 reads TGTGCCAGCAGCACCACCGGGACAGAGGTTGCAGGCTACACCTTC. This encodes CASSTTGTEVAGYTF.

This chain connects TRBV5-1 to TRBJ2-6; TRBD1 matches at 9 bases. The CDR3 has 18 residues. Trimming cost V 6 bases and J 2 bases; bases outside gene matches: 12. Germline values: CDR1 SGHRS, CDR2 YFSETQ. This CDR3 is CASTLGTGYLPGANVLTF. CDR3 sequence (DNA): TGCGCCAGCACACTCGGGACAGGGTATCTTCCTGGGGCCAACGTCCTGACTTTC. The whole variable domain, filled in from reference TRBV5-1 and TRBJ2-6, reads KAGVTQTPRYLIKTRGQQVTLSCSPISGHRSVSWYQQTPGQGLQFLFEYFSETQRNKGNFPGRFSGRQFSNSRSEMNVSTLELGDSALYLCASTLGTGYLPGANVLTFGAGSRLTVL.

The CDR3 loop is CASSLGTGTGNTIYF. For the CDR3, the DNA is TGTGCCAGCTCACTCGGGACAGGGACTGGAAACACCATATATTTT. V is TRBV18 and J is TRBJ1-3; TRBD1 matches at 9 bases. CDR3 length: 15 amino acids. V shed 4 bases, J shed 2 bases, and the junction held 3 bases outside the gene matches. Germline V gene lookup returns CDR1 KGHSH and CDR2 LQKENI.

A single count supports this clone. The V gene is TRBV6-5, the J gene TRBJ2-2; the match to TRBD1 covers 8 bases. Germline lookup yields CDR1 MNHEY and CDR2 SVGAGI. There are 15 residues in the CDR3. V shed 1 base, J shed 7 bases, and the junction held 5 bases outside the gene matches. DNA for the CDR3: TGTGCCAGCAGTTACTGGCAGGGGGCTGTCGGGGAGCTGTTTTTT. Translation gives CASSYWQGAVGELFF.

The CDR3 spells CASSYESTDTQYF. In nucleotides, the CDR3 is TGTGCCAGCAGTTACGAGAGCACAGATACGCAGTATTTT. This chain joins TRBV6-6 and TRBJ2-3; D remains ambiguous. The length of the CDR3 is 13 residues. Germline V CDR1 and CDR2: MNHNY, SVGAGI (reference sequence). V was trimmed by 2 bases and J by 0 bases, leaving 3 bases between them.

This chain joins TRBV12-5 and TRBJ1-1; 7 bases fit TRBD1. Germline CDR1 is LGHNT and CDR2 is FRNRAP. The V and J ends lost 0 bases and 5 bases, in that order; junction bases with no gene match: 12. The CDR3 spans 17 residues. CDR3 DNA: TGTGCTAGTGGTTTGGTAGATGGGGGACAGATGGGGACTGAAGCTTTCTTT. It is translated as CASGLVDGGQMGTEAFF. Variable domain in full (rest from reference TRBV12-5 and TRBJ1-1): DARVTQTPRHKVTEMGQEVTMRCQPILGHNTVFWYRQTMMQGLELLAYFRNRAPLDDSGMPKDRFSAEMPDATLATLKIQPSEPRDSAVYFCASGLVDGGQMGTEAFFGQGTRLTVV.

The chain couples TRBV11-2 to TRBJ1-3; 7 bases map to TRBD1. In germline, CDR1 is SGHAT, CDR2 FQNNGV. This CDR3 has 13 residues. V lost 8 bases and J lost 0; bases outside the gene matches: 1. CDR3 protein: CASGQASGNTIYF. The DNA for the CDR3 is TGTGCCAGCGGACAGGCCTCTGGAAACACCATATATTTT. Looking up the rest from reference TRBV11-2 and TRBJ1-3 gives the full variable domain: EAGVAQSPRYKIIEKRQSVAFWCNPISGHATLYWYQQILGQGPKLLIQFQNNGVVDDSQLPKDRFSAERLKGVDSTLKIQPAKLEDSAVYLCASGQASGNTIYFGEGSWLTVV.

The gene calls are TRBV27 and TRBJ2-3; 9 positions match TRBD1. V shed 4 bases and J 4 bases; nucleotides not matched to a gene: 9. The CDR3 has 16 residues. Germline V lookup: CDR1 MNHEY, CDR2 SMNVEV (reference sequence). The CDR3 DNA follows: TGTGCCAGCAGTTCCCCGGGACAGGGTTGGCCAGATACGCAGTATTTT. Its protein product is CASSSPGQGWPDTQYF.

This rearrangement joins TRBV11-1 to TRBJ2-1; 11 bases align to TRBD2. V gave up 0 bases and J gave up 8 bases; unmatched junction bases: 9. The CDR3 has 17 amino acids. The germline V gene has CDR1 SGHAT and CDR2 FQDESV (reference sequence). CDR3 residues: CASSLALPSGGFDEQFF. The CDR3 region has the DNA TGTGCCAGCAGCTTAGCCCTACCTAGCGGGGGGTTCGATGAGCAGTTCTTC.

This chain links TRBV11-2 with TRBJ2-7; D is undetermined. The V gene lost 5 bases and the J gene lost 1 base, with 12 bases spanning the gap. The CDR3 has 14 amino acids. The germline CDR1 and CDR2 sequences are SGHAT and FQNNGV. The CDR3 sequence is CASSPGRWSYEQYF. The CDR3 bases are TGTGCCAGCAGCCCCGGTAGATGGTCCTACGAGCAGTACTTC. The full variable domain, completed using reference TRBV11-2 and TRBJ2-7, is EAGVAQSPRYKIIEKRQSVAFWCNPISGHATLYWYQQILGQGPKLLIQFQNNGVVDDSQLPKDRFSAERLKGVDSTLKIQPAKLEDSAVYLCASSPGRWSYEQYFGPGTRLTVT.

The genes are TRBV5-1 and TRBJ2-5; TRBD2 agrees at 8 bases. V trimming: 1 base; J trimming: 5 bases; junction bases outside the gene matches: 7. From germline, CDR1 is SGHRS and CDR2 YFSETQ. CDR3 length equals 15 residues. The CDR3 DNA reads as TGCGCCAGCAGCTTGACTAGCGGACTCAGGGAGACCCAGTACTTC. Translated, it gives CASSLTSGLRETQYF.